This record looks at one T cell receptor (beta chain) sequence and its context. The data originate from a study of control samples from healthy donors and cancer patients. Method: immunoSEQ multiplex PCR; TCRdb's copy keeps in-frame clones and lacks some. Here the sample spans 110,000 or so clones, about 80% being singletons. V lost 3 bases to trimming and J lost 5 bases, with 10 bases between them. Looked up from germline, CDR1 is MNHNS and CDR2 is SASEGT. The CDR3 runs to 13 residues. The material sequenced was blood. J is TRBJ1-1 and V is TRBV6-1, with D hard to call. The sequence derives from a man between 18 and 29 years old in good health. The CDR3 loop is CASSDGRSTEAFF. Written as DNA, the CDR3 is TGTGCCAGCAGTGACGGCAGAAGTACTGAAGCTTTCTTT.